This TCR beta chain was sequenced in a study of T cell clonotyping in hematopoietic cell transplantation. Whole-study results and caveats: Cells were unsorted, so CD4 and CD8 contributions were not separated. At the given depth, recipient repertoires were over 95% de novo clonotypes. Higher Inverse Simpson Index values in graft donor and pretransplant recipient predicted broader posttransplant TCR diversity. Recipient TCR diversity dropped after transplant; expanded clonotypes rose from day 30 to 180.

CDR1 is SNHLY and CDR2 is FYNNEI in the germline V gene. With 0 bases removed from V and 4 bases from J, the gap between germline ends came to 15 bases. CDR3 length: 16 amino acids. Repertoires were generated with immunoSEQ multiplex PCR, while TCRdb's copy carries only in-frame clones and drops some. Among 13,000 or so clones listed, 75% to 95% were seen once. A single count supports this clone. Its target is not known. The chain carries TRBV2 and TRBJ1-2; D gene unclear. The sample comprised peripheral blood mononuclear cells. The receptor's source is a young man in good health. Some clones in this sample may be carry-over from other donors' samples. The CDR3 DNA is TGTGCCAGCAGTGAAGCGGGTTCAGTGACCCCCTATGGCTACACCTTC. Its translation: CASSEAGSVTPYGYTF.